The next 13 T cell receptor beta chains were all read from a single sample in a study of CD8 T cells in Susac syndrome. When the RNA was reverse transcribed, random hexamers were used with an input of 0.5 to 1 ug. TCRdb ran MiXCR on the immunoSEQ multiplex PCR reads and lists one entry per CDR3 protein. The data hold about 84,000 distinct CDR3 sequences, with roughly 96% observed a single time. The sequencing sample was made of CD8+ T cells from PBMCs. The receptors shown here come from a human donor with Susac syndrome.

V usage is TRBV12-2 and J usage is TRBJ2-1. TRBV12-2 is annotated as a pseudogene. This CDR3 has 12 residues. The CDR3 reads CASQGSYNEQFF. The CDR3 DNA is TGTGCAAGTCAGGGATCCTACAATGAGCAGTTCTTC.

The gene calls are TRBV29-1 and TRBJ2-5, with 7 bases lining up with TRBD1. CDR3 length equals 13 residues. CDR1 is SQVTM and CDR2 is ANQGSEA in the germline V gene. After removal of 6 bases from V and 2 bases from J, the junction contained 6 bases not matched to a gene. The CDR3 nucleotides are TGCAGCGTGTTTGGGACAGCTCAAGAGACCCAGTACTTC. It specifies CSVFGTAQETQYF.

The rearrangement links TRBV20-1 to TRBJ1-4, with D uncertain. The CDR3 runs to 12 residues. The V and J ends lost 5 bases and 6 bases respectively, with 10 bases between them. Germline values: CDR1 DFQATT, CDR2 SNEGSKA (reference sequence). CDR3 nucleotide sequence: TGCAGTGCTTCAGGTCTGGATGAAAAACTGTTTTTT. Its protein is CSASGLDEKLFF.

The gene calls are TRBV9 and TRBJ2-5; D gene ambiguous. Germline V lookup: CDR1 SGDLS, CDR2 YYNGEE. The CDR3 consists of 11 residues. V lost 5 bases and J lost 4, with 6 bases in between. The CDR3 region is CASRVGETQYF. CDR3 DNA: TGTGCCAGCAGAGTGGGAGAGACCCAGTACTTC.

The gene calls are TRBV27 and TRBJ2-7; D is perhaps TRBD1 or TRBD2 (5 bases each). V was pared by 0 bases and J by 6 bases, with 12 bases between. This CDR3 spans 14 amino acids. From germline, CDR1 is MNHEY and CDR2 SMNVEV (reference sequence). The CDR3 DNA follows: TGTGCCAGCAGTTTATCAAGTTGGGGGAGCGAGCAGTACTTC. Protein product: CASSLSSWGSEQYF.

This sequence joins TRBV30 and TRBJ2-1; TRBD2 matches at 8 bases. V shed 3 bases, J shed 0 bases, and the junction held 7 bases outside the gene matches. Germline lookup yields CDR1 GTSNPN and CDR2 SVGIG (reference sequence). CDR3 length: 16 amino acids. Here the CDR3 reads CAWRGTRKSSYNEQFF. The CDR3 DNA reads TGTGCCTGGAGGGGGACTAGGAAGAGCTCCTACAATGAGCAGTTCTTC.

The chain couples TRBV7-9 to TRBJ2-1; the D is unclear. The CDR3 has 12 amino acids. Deletions cut 5 bases from V and 7 bases from J, with 9 bases between. Germline CDR1 is SEHNR and CDR2 is FQNEAQ (reference sequence). The CDR3 region is CASSPHQNEQFF. CDR3 DNA sequence: TGTGCCAGCAGCCCCCACCAGAATGAGCAGTTCTTC.

The J gene is TRBJ1-1, the V gene TRBV28; D is undetermined. The V end lost 5 bases, the J end lost 0 bases, and 16 bases lay between the germline ends. Per the germline V gene, CDR1 is MDHEN and CDR2 is SYDVKM. CDR3 length: 16 residues. CDR3 in amino acids: CASSAFQAWMNTEAFF. DNA for the CDR3: TGTGCCAGCAGTGCCTTTCAAGCATGGATGAACACTGAAGCTTTCTTT.

This chain's CDR3 is CASSTNRGLDNEQFF. Written as DNA, the CDR3 is TGTGCCAGCAGCACCAACAGGGGGCTGGACAATGAGCAGTTCTTC. V and J are TRBV7-2 and TRBJ2-1, with TRBD1 matching 9 bases. The germline CDR1 and CDR2 sequences are SGHTA and FQGNSA. Germline trimming cut 5 bases from V and 5 bases from J; bases unmatched to any gene: 7. The CDR3 covers 15 residues.

Of note for this clonotype: A much larger clone is a single base away; this may be a read error. The V call is TRBV7-6, the J call TRBJ2-5; D unclear. The CDR3 spans 11 residues. Germline values: CDR1 SGHVS, CDR2 FNYEAQ. CDR3 in amino acids: CASNLGETQYF. In DNA form, the CDR3 reads TGTGCCAGCAACTTAGGGGAGACCCAGTACTTC.

This clonotype was detected only once. The chain links TRBV20-1 to TRBJ2-2; TRBD1 is a possible D gene (5 bases). Deletions cut 0 bases from V and 1 base from J, with 12 bases between. Looked up from germline, CDR1 is DFQATT and CDR2 is SNEGSKA (reference sequence). This CDR3 has 16 amino acids. The DNA for the CDR3 is TGCAGTGCTAGAGATCCCCAGGGCCTGAACACCGGGGAGCTGTTTTTT. Residues: CSARDPQGLNTGELFF.

CDR3 region: CSALLDTALSGANVLTF. The CDR3 DNA sequence: TGCAGTGCTTTACTAGACACAGCCCTCTCTGGGGCCAACGTCCTGACTTTC. This chain connects TRBV20-1 to TRBJ2-6; maybe TRBD2 (5 bases). V was pared by 5 bases and J by 0 bases, with 17 bases between. CDR1 is DFQATT, CDR2 SNEGSKA, per germline (reference sequence). The CDR3 contains 17 residues.

The genes are TRBV15 and TRBJ2-7; the D gene is possibly TRBD1 (6 bases). The length of the CDR3 is 13 residues. The germline V and J ends were trimmed by 4 bases and 3 bases, with 10 bases remaining between them. Germline CDR1 LNHNV, CDR2 YYDKDF (reference sequence). The CDR3 bases are TGTGCCACCAGCACCTCCAGGGGCTACGAGCAGTACGTC. Its protein is CATSTSRGYEQYV.